These 18 T cell receptor beta chains originate from one sample sequenced in a study of CD8+ T cells in alopecia areata. Once RNA had been extracted, it was reverse transcribed into cDNA to act as the sequencing template. TCRdb's table, derived via immunoSEQ multiplex PCR, lists solely in-frame clones and lacks some. The table includes approximately 190,000 clones, over 45% detected once. Stated treatment: oral pan-JAK inhibitor, 5-10 mg twice daily. The sequencing used CD4+ T cells sorted from blood, collected at week 24, from a patient treated with tofacitinib. The receptors originated from a human donor with alopecia areata.

This clone has only a few counts. The sample carries other DNA sequences with the same CDR3. The V call is TRBV7-3, the J call TRBJ1-5; D uncertain. The CDR3 is 13 residues long. The germline CDR1 and CDR2 sequences are SGHTA and FQGTGA. V was shortened by 8 bases and J by 3 bases, with 11 bases between the two germline ends. This chain's CDR3 is CASSSGPNQPQHF. The DNA of the CDR3 is TGTGCCAGCTCTTCGGGCCCCAATCAGCCCCAGCATTTT.

V and J are TRBV19 and TRBJ2-2; 8 bases fit TRBD1. The CDR3 has 14 amino acids. CDR1 is LNHDA and CDR2 is SQIVND in the germline V gene (reference sequence). The V and J ends lost 10 bases and 3 bases, in that order; junction bases with no gene match: 7. CDR3 DNA sequence: TGTGCCACCGATACAGGGGGTTACACCGGGGAGCTGTTTTTT. Its translation: CATDTGGYTGELFF.

The chain has TRBV7-9 and TRBJ2-5; D not resolved. Deletions cut 10 bases from V and 4 bases from J, with 10 bases between. The length of the CDR3 is 11 residues. Germline CDR1 SEHNR, CDR2 FQNEAQ (reference sequence). The CDR3 sequence: CAILLVETQYF. In DNA form, the CDR3 reads TGTGCCATCCTCTTGGTAGAGACCCAGTACTTC.

The chain links TRBV7-9 to TRBJ2-3; unclear D gene. Germline V gives CDR1 SEHNR, CDR2 FQNEAQ (reference sequence). Deletions cut 2 bases from V and 4 bases from J, with 7 bases between. This CDR3 has 13 residues. CDR3 sequence reads: CASSLQIADTQYF. The CDR3 region has the DNA TGTGCCAGCAGCTTACAGATAGCAGATACGCAGTATTTT.

V usage is TRBV18 and J usage is TRBJ2-1; 9 nucleotides line up with TRBD2. The CDR3 is made up of 14 amino acids. V shed 2 bases and J 7 bases; nucleotides not matched to a gene: 3. Germline V gene sequence: CDR1 KGHSH, CDR2 LQKENI. CDR3 loop: CASSPVAGENEQFF. DNA for the CDR3: TGTGCCAGCTCACCAGTAGCGGGGGAGAATGAGCAGTTCTTC.

The CDR3 region has the DNA TGTGCCAGCAGAGAACGTAACAATGAGCAGTTCTTC. This translates into CASRERNNEQFF. The J gene is TRBJ2-1, the V gene TRBV2; D is ambiguous. V was cut by 6 bases and J by 5 bases, with 8 bases left in between. Germline loops: CDR1 SNHLY, CDR2 FYNNEI. This CDR3 is 12 amino acids long. The full variable domain, rest sourced from reference TRBV2 and TRBJ2-1, is EPEVTQTPSHQVTQMGQEVILRCVPISNHLYFYWYRQILGQKVEFLVSFYNNEISEKSEIFDDQFSVERPDGSNFTLKIRSTKLEDSAMYFCASRERNNEQFFGPGTRLTVL.

Concerning this clone itself: Other nucleotide sequences from this sample produce the same CDR3. The CDR3 bases are TGTGCCAGCAGCTTAGTGGGGGCCGGCACAGATACGCAGTATTTT. Its protein is CASSLVGAGTDTQYF. The chain joins TRBV7-2 to TRBJ2-3, with a tentative D call TRBD1 (6 bases). The CDR3 contains 15 residues. Trimming shortened V by 1 base and J by 1 base, and 9 bases separated the two germline ends. The germline gives CDR1 SGHTA, CDR2 FQGNSA.

The chain employs TRBV7-8 and TRBJ1-3, with a weak D call TRBD1 (5 bases). The CDR3 totals 17 residues. V was trimmed by 3 bases and J by 0 bases, leaving 15 bases between them. CDR1 is SGHVS, CDR2 FQNEAQ, per germline. The DNA of the CDR3 is TGTGCCAGCAGCTTGAGAAGTGGGGGAAGCTCTGGAAACACCATATATTTT. As protein: CASSLRSGGSSGNTIYF. The entire variable domain, with the rest obtained from reference TRBV7-8 and TRBJ1-3, is as follows: GAGVSQSPRYKVAKRGQDVALRCDPISGHVSLFWYQQALGQGPEFLTYFQNEAQLDKSGLPSDRFFAERPEGSVSTLKIQRTQQEDSAVYLCASSLRSGGSSGNTIYFGEGSWLTVV.

This chain links TRBV13 with TRBJ2-2; TRBD2 might be the D (6 bases). The CDR3 runs 16 residues. CDR1 and CDR2 from the germline V gene are PRHDT and FYEKMQ (reference sequence). V was pared by 2 bases and J by 5 bases, with 15 bases between. The CDR3 spells CASSLYRGGETGELFF. CDR3 nucleotides: TGTGCCAGCAGCTTATACCGTGGAGGGGAAACCGGGGAGCTGTTTTTT.

V is TRBV7-2 and J is TRBJ1-1; D may be TRBD1 (5 bases). The ends were cut back, 1 base at V and 4 bases at J, with 13 bases in the middle. From germline, CDR1 is SGHTA and CDR2 FQGNSA. This CDR3 spans 15 amino acids. The DNA for the CDR3 is TGTGCCAGCAGCTTAGAGGTCAGGGTGTCCACTGAAGCTTTCTTT. This translates into CASSLEVRVSTEAFF.

The chain has TRBV7-9 and TRBJ1-5; 7 nucleotides agree with TRBD1. Germline loops: CDR1 SEHNR, CDR2 FQNEAQ (reference sequence). The length of the CDR3 is 14 residues. V was pared by 5 bases and J by 4 bases, with 5 bases of the junction left unmatched. Here the CDR3 DNA reads TGTGCCAGCAGCCCAGGGACAGATAATCAGCCCCAGCATTTT. It translates to CASSPGTDNQPQHF.

The rearrangement links TRBV18 to TRBJ2-1; D is possibly TRBD1 or TRBD2 (6 bases each). Trimming cost V 3 bases and J 6 bases, with 12 bases left between them. This CDR3 region has 14 residues. Germline assignment: CDR1 KGHSH and CDR2 LQKENI. The chain's CDR3 is CASSPLGGLNEQFF. The CDR3 bases are TGTGCCAGCTCACCGCTAGGGGGGCTCAATGAGCAGTTCTTC.

The chain links TRBV19 to TRBJ2-7, with 9 bases lining up with TRBD1. Germline V lookup: CDR1 LNHDA, CDR2 SQIVND (reference sequence). V shed 4 bases and J 7 bases; nucleotides not matched to a gene: 11. CDR3 length: 15 amino acids. The CDR3 here is CASSTRTGEPSEQYF. CDR3 bases: TGTGCCAGTAGTACACGGACAGGGGAGCCCTCAGAGCAGTACTTC. Looking up the rest from reference TRBV19 and TRBJ2-7 gives the full variable domain: DGGITQSPKYLFRKEGQNVTLSCEQNLNHDAMYWYRQDPGQGLRLIYYSQIVNDFQKGDIAEGYSVSREKKESFPLTVTSAQKNPTAFYLCASSTRTGEPSEQYFGPGTRLTVT.

In DNA form, the CDR3 reads TGTGCCAGCAGCGACGGGACTAGCGGGGACAATGAGCAGTTCTTC. This gives the protein CASSDGTSGDNEQFF. V gene TRBV7-3 combines with J gene TRBJ2-1; 13 bases match TRBD2. V shed 5 bases, J shed 5 bases, and the junction held 3 bases outside the gene matches. The germline CDR1 and CDR2 sequences are SGHTA and FQGTGA. This CDR3 spans 15 amino acids.

This chain uses TRBV2 with TRBJ2-3; 10 positions match TRBD1. There are 14 residues in the CDR3. CDR1 and CDR2 (germline): SNHLY, FYNNEI. V was pared by 9 bases and J by 1 base, with 4 bases of the junction left unmatched. DNA for the CDR3: TGTGCCAGACCCGGGACAGGGGGCACAGATACGCAGTATTTT. This sequence encodes CARPGTGGTDTQYF. The complete variable domain, with remaining parts taken from reference TRBV2 and TRBJ2-3, reads EPEVTQTPSHQVTQMGQEVILRCVPISNHLYFYWYRQILGQKVEFLVSFYNNEISEKSEIFDDQFSVERPDGSNFTLKIRSTKLEDSAMYFCARPGTGGTDTQYFGPGTRLTVL.

V is TRBV27 and J is TRBJ1-5; a possible D gene is TRBD1 (5 bases). V was clipped by 2 bases and J by 0 bases, with 11 bases between them. CDR1 and CDR2 (germline): MNHEY, SMNVEV (reference sequence). The CDR3 is 16 amino acids. CDR3 DNA: TGTGCCAGCAGTTTAAGGACACCGAATAGCAATCAGCCCCAGCATTTT. It specifies CASSLRTPNSNQPQHF.

The sample holds a few counts of this clone. This sample also contains other DNA sequences that code for the same CDR3. J is TRBJ1-4 and V is TRBV4-3; unclear D gene. V was pared by 0 bases and J by 8 bases, with 10 bases between. The CDR3 covers 14 residues. Germline V gene data show CDR1 as LGHNA and CDR2 as YSLEER. In nucleotides, the CDR3 is TGCGCCAGCAGCCAAGATCGGGGAGTCGAAAAACTGTTTTTT. It translates to CASSQDRGVEKLFF.

In this sample, this clone turned up a few times. The chain is built from TRBV10-3 and TRBJ1-2; D might be TRBD1 (6 bases). In germline, CDR1 is ENHRY, CDR2 SYGVKD. V lost 10 bases and J 5 bases, leaving 17 bases between the germline ends. The length of the CDR3 is 13 residues. The CDR3 is CATHLAGAYGYTF. The CDR3 DNA reads TGTGCCACACACTTGGCGGGGGCTTATGGCTACACCTTC.